A single sample gave rise to the 29 T cell receptor beta chains below, sequenced in a study of T cell responses to AZD1222 COVID-19 vaccine. Clones were read by immunoSEQ multiplex PCR, and TCRdb kept only the in-frame ones, dropping some. Of about 140,000 clones listed, roughly 92% are singletons. This material consisted of peripheral blood, taken 28 days after the second AZD1222 dose. All receptors come from an adult who received the AZD1222 COVID-19 vaccine.

V is TRBV7-8 and J is TRBJ2-2, with D perhaps matching TRBD2 (5 bases). Per the germline V gene, CDR1 is SGHVS and CDR2 is FQNEAQ. V was trimmed by 7 bases and J by 3 bases, leaving 15 bases between them. The CDR3 has 15 amino acids. DNA of the CDR3: TGTGCCAGCAAGCCTACAACCGGGGACACCGGGGAGCTGTTTTTT. Protein sequence: CASKPTTGDTGELFF.

The rearrangement joins TRBV6-2 or TRBV6-3 to TRBJ2-1; no definite D call. CDR1 and CDR2 (germline): MNHEY, SVGEGT. The CDR3 runs to 13 residues. V was clipped by 0 bases and J by 5 bases, with 5 bases between them. The CDR3 loop is CASSYSEHNEQFF. CDR3 DNA sequence: TGTGCCAGCAGTTACTCGGAGCACAATGAGCAGTTCTTC.

The chain's CDR3 is CASSFTGAREKLFF. The CDR3 nucleotides read TGTGCCAGCAGCTTCACAGGGGCCCGGGAAAAACTGTTTTTT. J is TRBJ1-4 and V is TRBV7-9; 7 nucleotides align to TRBD1. V shed 3 bases and J 8 bases; nucleotides not matched to a gene: 6. From germline, CDR1 is SEHNR and CDR2 FQNEAQ (reference sequence). CDR3 length: 14 amino acids.

The chain links TRBV27 to TRBJ1-1; 8 bases are a match to TRBD1. The CDR3 is 17 residues long. Germline V gene sequence: CDR1 MNHEY, CDR2 SMNVEV (reference sequence). V shed 2 bases, J shed 1 base, and the junction held 9 bases outside the gene matches. For the CDR3, the DNA is TGTGCCAGCAGTTTACGCCTAACCGGGACAGGGAACACTGAAGCTTTCTTT. It translates to CASSLRLTGTGNTEAFF.

The rearrangement uses TRBV28 and TRBJ1-1; D perhaps matches TRBD1 (6 bases). V was pared by 5 bases and J by 3 bases, with 13 bases between. The CDR3 extends over 14 amino acids. CDR1 is MDHEN, CDR2 SYDVKM, per germline. This CDR3 is CASSPTGLYTEAFF. DNA of the CDR3: TGTGCCAGCAGTCCTACAGGGCTGTACACTGAAGCTTTCTTT.

CDR3 nucleotide sequence: TGTGCCAGCAGTTTACACGTTCGGTACGAGCAGTACTTC. Residues: CASSLHVRYEQYF. This chain links TRBV12-3 or TRBV12-4 with TRBJ2-7; no clear D gene. This CDR3 spans 13 amino acids. V was shortened by 2 bases and J by 4 bases, with 9 bases between the two germline ends.

This clone was found a few times. The V and J genes are TRBV6-1 and TRBJ1-2, with TRBD1 as a possible D gene (5 bases). Trimming stripped 1 base from V and 1 base from J, with 16 bases between. Germline lookup yields CDR1 MNHNS and CDR2 SASEGT. CDR3 size: 17 residues. CDR3 region: CASSEDRIRLLNYGYTF. DNA for the CDR3: TGTGCCAGCAGTGAAGACAGGATAAGGCTTCTTAACTATGGCTACACCTTC.

This sequence joins TRBV5-8 and TRBJ2-1, with D maybe TRBD2 (5 bases). This CDR3 has 15 amino acids. CDR1 and CDR2 from the germline V gene are SGHTS and YDEGEE. V was cut by 4 bases and J by 12 bases, with 23 bases left in between. CDR3: CASSMGAERRRGQFF. In nucleotides, the CDR3 is TGTGCCAGCAGCATGGGAGCCGAGCGGCGTCGGGGGCAGTTCTTC.

The rearrangement joins TRBV6-2 or TRBV6-3 to TRBJ1-1; D gene ambiguous. Germline values: CDR1 MNHEY, CDR2 SVGEGT. The germline V and J ends were trimmed by 0 bases and 1 base, with 3 bases remaining between them. CDR3 length: 13 residues. Written as DNA, the CDR3 is TGTGCCAGCAGTTACTCGACGAACACTGAAGCTTTCTTT. As protein: CASSYSTNTEAFF.

The chain employs TRBV5-1 and TRBJ2-5; unclear D gene. Trimming pared 2 bases from V and 1 base from J, leaving 12 bases between. Germline assignment: CDR1 SGHRS and CDR2 YFSETQ. The CDR3 has 15 residues. This chain's CDR3 is CASSFVDPAQETQYF. Here the CDR3 DNA reads TGCGCCAGCAGCTTTGTGGACCCCGCCCAAGAGACCCAGTACTTC. Based on the CDR3 plus reference TRBV5-1 and TRBJ2-5, the full variable domain is KAGVTQTPRYLIKTRGQQVTLSCSPISGHRSVSWYQQTPGQGLQFLFEYFSETQRNKGNFPGRFSGRQFSNSRSEMNVSTLELGDSALYLCASSFVDPAQETQYFGPGTRLLVL.

V is TRBV2 and J is TRBJ1-2, with TRBD1 matching over 11 bases. With 10 bases clipped from V and 8 bases from J, the junction kept 3 bases outside the gene matches. Germline V lookup: CDR1 SNHLY, CDR2 FYNNEI. The CDR3 runs 11 residues. Here the CDR3 reads CATRTGGGYTF. DNA for the CDR3: TGTGCCACCAGGACAGGGGGCGGCTACACCTTC.

The chain links TRBV5-4 to TRBJ2-7; D might be TRBD2 (7 bases). This CDR3 comprises 15 residues. The V gene's germline CDR1 is SGHNT and CDR2 YYREEE (reference sequence). V shed 3 bases and J shed 0 bases, with 13 bases lying between them. CDR3 amino acids: CASSSEGGSSYEQYF. In DNA, the CDR3 is TGTGCCAGCAGCTCAGAGGGGGGGAGCTCCTACGAGCAGTACTTC.

This rearrangement joins TRBV18 to TRBJ1-4, with TRBD1 matching 8 bases. CDR1 and CDR2 (germline): KGHSH, LQKENI. J was trimmed by 5 bases and V by 6 bases; bases with no gene match: 11. The CDR3 runs 16 residues. Written as DNA, the CDR3 is TGTGCCAGCTCGCCTCCAGGGGGCAGCAAGAATGAAAAACTGTTTTTT. Translated, it gives CASSPPGGSKNEKLFF. Full variable domain (outside the CDR3, taken from reference TRBV18 and TRBJ1-4): NAGVMQNPRHLVRRRGQEARLRCSPMKGHSHVYWYRQLPEEGLKFMVYLQKENIIDESGMPKERFSAEFPKEGPSILRIQQVVRGDSAAYFCASSPPGGSKNEKLFFGSGTQLSVL.

On this clone itself: This same CDR3 is encoded by further DNA sequences in the sample. The chain links TRBV20-1 to TRBJ2-1, with D unresolved. The germline V gene has CDR1 DFQATT and CDR2 SNEGSKA (reference sequence). The CDR3 spans 11 residues. Trimming left V 3 bases short and J 8 bases short, with 8 bases between. The CDR3 DNA sequence: TGCAGTGCTAGTTTAATCCATGAGCAGTTCTTC. Protein sequence: CSASLIHEQFF.

The chain links TRBV7-8 to TRBJ2-3; D gene uncertain. Germline CDR1 reads SGHVS; CDR2 reads FQNEAQ. The ends were cut back, 3 bases at V and 0 bases at J, with 7 bases in the middle. CDR3 size: 14 residues. The CDR3 nucleotides are TGTGCCAGCAGCTTCAAGATCAGCACAGATACGCAGTATTTT. Translated, it gives CASSFKISTDTQYF.

The chain joins TRBV7-9 to TRBJ2-3; D is possibly TRBD2 (5 bases). V was trimmed by 5 bases and J by 2 bases, leaving 20 bases between them. The CDR3 contains 17 residues. CDR1 and CDR2 (germline): SEHNR, FQNEAQ (reference sequence). The CDR3 nucleotides read TGTGCCAGCAGCCCCCCCCGGGAAAGCGGACCCACAGATACGCAGTATTTT. Its translation: CASSPPRESGPTDTQYF.

The rearrangement uses TRBV4-1 and TRBJ2-1; 7 nucleotides match TRBD2. The CDR3 runs to 15 residues. J was trimmed by 6 bases and V by 2 bases; bases with no gene match: 7. The germline V gene has CDR1 MGHRA and CDR2 YSYEKL. The chain's CDR3 is CASSQRIGRGNEQFF. For the CDR3, the DNA is TGCGCCAGCAGCCAAAGGATTGGGAGGGGCAATGAGCAGTTCTTC.

The chain uses TRBV6-1 and TRBJ2-5; TRBD2 matches 10 bases. V lost 4 bases and J lost 1; bases outside the gene matches: 6. This CDR3 has 16 residues. The germline CDR1 and CDR2 sequences are MNHNS and SASEGT. The CDR3 bases are TGTGCCAGCAGTGGGGCTAGCGGGGGTCTCCAAGAGACCCAGTACTTC. Its protein is CASSGASGGLQETQYF.

The V and J genes are TRBV6-5 and TRBJ2-7; D may match TRBD1 or TRBD2 (5 bases each). Between the trimmed V and J ends, which lost 5 bases and 6 bases, there was a span of 14 bases. CDR3 length: 13 amino acids. CDR1 is MNHEY and CDR2 is SVGAGI in the germline V gene. In DNA form, the CDR3 reads TGTGCCAGCAGTCCCGGGGCCGGTCTCGAGCAGTACTTC. Residues: CASSPGAGLEQYF.

V usage is TRBV5-1 and J usage is TRBJ2-3, with 7 bases aligning to TRBD2. The ends lost 0 bases at V and 2 bases at J; junction bases unmatched: 3. CDR1 and CDR2 from the germline V gene are SGHRS and YFSETQ. The CDR3 extends over 15 amino acids. The CDR3 DNA sequence: TGCGCCAGCAGCTTGGAGGGGAGGGCCACAGATACGCAGTATTTT. It translates to CASSLEGRATDTQYF.

CDR3 residues: CASSLGIGSPLHF. For the CDR3, the DNA is TGTGCCAGCAGTCTCGGGATCGGTTCACCCCTCCACTTT. The rearrangement joins TRBV25-1 to TRBJ1-6; D gene uncertain. The CDR3 loop spans 13 amino acids. Trimming pared 5 bases from V and 9 bases from J, leaving 11 bases between. Germline V lookup: CDR1 MGHDK, CDR2 SYGVNS.

The chain carries TRBV4-3 and TRBJ2-1; a weak D match, TRBD1 (6 bases). The V end lost 1 base, the J end lost 5 bases, and 12 bases lay between the germline ends. The CDR3 contains 15 residues. The germline V gene has CDR1 LGHNA and CDR2 YSLEER. Here the CDR3 DNA reads TGCGCCAGCAGCCAAGCTCACAGGGTGAACAATGAGCAGTTCTTC. Encoded protein: CASSQAHRVNNEQFF.

The CDR3 DNA reads as TGTGCCAGCAGTTACTCAGAGACCTCCTACGAGCAGTACTTC. The encoded protein is CASSYSETSYEQYF. This sequence joins TRBV6-5 and TRBJ2-7, with D uncertain. This CDR3 has 14 residues. Germline V CDR1 and CDR2: MNHEY, SVGAGI. Trimming cost V 0 bases and J 0 bases, with 6 bases left between them.

The CDR3 DNA is TGTGCCAGCAGCAAAGTGGGGGATGAGCAGTACTTC. Residues: CASSKVGDEQYF. The V and J genes are TRBV7-3 and TRBJ2-7; possibly TRBD1 or TRBD2 for D (5 bases each). The germline gives CDR1 SGHTA, CDR2 FQGTGA. The CDR3 loop spans 12 amino acids. V was shortened by 5 bases and J by 7 bases, with 12 bases between the two germline ends.

The chain joins TRBV7-2 to TRBJ1-6; a possible D gene is TRBD1 (6 bases). The CDR3 length is 15 residues. Germline V gene data show CDR1 as SGHTA and CDR2 as FQGNSA. The ends were cut back, 2 bases at V and 4 bases at J, with 9 bases in the middle. DNA for the CDR3: TGTGCCAGCAGCTTAACAGGACAGTATAATTCACCCCTCCACTTT. It is translated as CASSLTGQYNSPLHF.

The CDR3 sequence: CATSRRLNQETQYF. CDR3 DNA: TGTGCCACCAGCAGGAGACTGAACCAAGAGACCCAGTACTTC. V and J are TRBV15 and TRBJ2-5; D unresolved. Germline lookup yields CDR1 LNHNV and CDR2 YYDKDF (reference sequence). The V end lost 3 bases, the J end lost 0 bases, and 8 bases lay between the germline ends. This CDR3 comprises 14 residues.

The chain combines TRBV7-2 with TRBJ1-3; D not resolved. CDR1 SGHTA and CDR2 FQGNSA come from the germline V gene. The V end was cut by 3 bases, the J end by 0 bases, with 6 bases between. The CDR3 loop spans 14 amino acids. The chain's CDR3 is CASSFDNSGNTIYF. CDR3 bases: TGTGCCAGCAGCTTCGACAACTCTGGAAACACCATATATTTT.

The chain couples TRBV27 to TRBJ1-6; D may be TRBD1 (5 bases). This CDR3 region has 14 residues. V was pared by 3 bases and J by 7 bases, with 10 bases between. CDR1 and CDR2 from the germline V gene are MNHEY and SMNVEV (reference sequence). The DNA for the CDR3 is TGTGCCAGCAGTTTTACCCACAGGAATTCACCCCTCCACTTT. It yields the protein CASSFTHRNSPLHF.

The J gene is TRBJ2-2, the V gene TRBV29-1, with 11 bases identical to TRBD2. CDR1 and CDR2 (germline): SQVTM, ANQGSEA. This CDR3 has 14 amino acids. V shed 4 bases and J 3 bases; nucleotides not matched to a gene: 1. DNA of the CDR3: TGCAGCGTTGGGACTAGCGGGTACACCGGGGAGCTGTTTTTT. Translating gives CSVGTSGYTGELFF.